This T cell receptor (beta chain) was recovered during a study of cytomegalovirus exposure and HLA in healthy donors. Study-level points and caveats: The records held CMV serostatus as the only immune exposure information. For TCR beta chains, V- and J-gene trimming was later linked to a missense DCLRE1C variant. The study carried out a later analysis of TCR beta sequences. It associated about 15,000 of them with specific HLA alleles at a false discovery rate of 0.05. Many donors shared some public TCRs, even though most TCR sequences were rare.

This clone was seen a single time. Its antigen is still unknown. A multiplex PCR was run with 60 Vbeta primers and 13 Jbeta primers. The method was immunoSEQ multiplex PCR; TCRdb's version includes in-frame clones alone and lacks a portion of them. The sample contains about 31,000 clones, 65% to 75% of which appear only once. The receptor was isolated from a man aged 50-60 years in good health and CMV-seropositive. The specimen was PBMCs.

The DNA of the CDR3 is TGTGCCAGCAGCTTGGGGGGCTCGTATGGCTACACCTTC. Translation: CASSLGGSYGYTF. The genes are TRBV5-6 and TRBJ1-2, with D possibly matching TRBD1 (5 bases). The V end lost 0 bases, the J end lost 5 bases, and 8 bases lay between the germline ends. The CDR3 is made up of 13 amino acids. Per the germline V gene, CDR1 is SGHDT and CDR2 is YYEEEE.